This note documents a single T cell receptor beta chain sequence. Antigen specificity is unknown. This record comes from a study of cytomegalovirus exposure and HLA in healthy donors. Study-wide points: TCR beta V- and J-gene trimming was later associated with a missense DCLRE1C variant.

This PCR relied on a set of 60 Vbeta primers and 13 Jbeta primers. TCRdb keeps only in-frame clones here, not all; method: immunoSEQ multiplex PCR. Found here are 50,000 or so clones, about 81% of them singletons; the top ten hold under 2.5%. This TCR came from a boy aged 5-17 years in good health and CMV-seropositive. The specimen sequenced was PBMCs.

CDR3 residues: CASSRATGQGNSPLHF. The CDR3 region has the DNA TGTGCCAGCAGCCGAGCCACCGGCCAGGGAAATTCACCCCTCCACTTT. The genes are TRBV4-2 and TRBJ1-6; maybe TRBD1 (5 bases). Between the trimmed V and J ends, which lost 4 bases and 7 bases, there was a span of 17 bases. The CDR3 is made up of 16 amino acids. Germline values: CDR1 LGHNA, CDR2 YNFKEQ.